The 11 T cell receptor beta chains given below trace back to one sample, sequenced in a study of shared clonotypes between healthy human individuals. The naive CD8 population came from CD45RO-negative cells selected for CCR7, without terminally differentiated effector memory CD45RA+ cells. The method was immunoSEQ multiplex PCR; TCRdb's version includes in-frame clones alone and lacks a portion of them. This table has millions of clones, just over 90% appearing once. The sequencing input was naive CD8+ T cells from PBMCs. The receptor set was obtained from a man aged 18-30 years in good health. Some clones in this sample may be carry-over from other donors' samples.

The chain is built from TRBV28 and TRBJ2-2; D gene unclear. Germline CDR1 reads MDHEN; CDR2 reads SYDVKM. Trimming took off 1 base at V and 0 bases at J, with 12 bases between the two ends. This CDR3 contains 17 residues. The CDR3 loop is CASSLYSGNPNTGELFF. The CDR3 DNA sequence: TGTGCCAGCAGTTTATATTCCGGCAACCCGAACACCGGGGAGCTGTTTTTT. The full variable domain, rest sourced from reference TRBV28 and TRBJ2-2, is DVKVTQSSRYLVKRTGEKVFLECVQDMDHENMFWYRQDPGLGLRLIYFSYDVKMKEKGDIPEGYSVSREKKERFSLILESASTNQTSMYLCASSLYSGNPNTGELFFGEGSRLTVL.

In DNA form, the CDR3 reads TGTGCCAGCAGCTATAGCGGTAGCTCCTACGAGCAGTACTTC. It translates to CASSYSGSSYEQYF. This sequence joins TRBV9 and TRBJ2-7, with D maybe TRBD2 (6 bases). Germline lookup yields CDR1 SGDLS and CDR2 YYNGEE. The CDR3 extends over 14 amino acids. The V gene lost 4 bases and the J gene lost 0 bases, with 11 bases spanning the gap. The whole variable domain, remainder taken from reference TRBV9 and TRBJ2-7, is DSGVTQTPKHLITATGQRVTLRCSPRSGDLSVYWYQQSLDQGLQFLIQYYNGEERAKGNILERFSAQQFPDLHSELNLSSLELGDSALYFCASSYSGSSYEQYFGPGTRLTVT.

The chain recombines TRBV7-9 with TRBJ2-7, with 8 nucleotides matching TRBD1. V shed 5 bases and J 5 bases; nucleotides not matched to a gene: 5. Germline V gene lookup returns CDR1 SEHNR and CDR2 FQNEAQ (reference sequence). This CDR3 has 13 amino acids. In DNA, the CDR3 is TGTGCCAGCAGCCTAAGGACAGGGAACGAGCAGTACTTC. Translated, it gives CASSLRTGNEQYF.

The CDR3 coding sequence is TGCGCCAGCAGTGAGACAAGGGACTGGACTGAAGCTTTCTTT. This gives the protein CASSETRDWTEAFF. This rearrangement joins TRBV10-2 to TRBJ1-1; weak D call: TRBD1 (5 bases). The CDR3 loop spans 14 amino acids. Deletions cut 2 bases from V and 5 bases from J, with 12 bases between. Per germline, CDR1 WSHSY and CDR2 SAAADI.

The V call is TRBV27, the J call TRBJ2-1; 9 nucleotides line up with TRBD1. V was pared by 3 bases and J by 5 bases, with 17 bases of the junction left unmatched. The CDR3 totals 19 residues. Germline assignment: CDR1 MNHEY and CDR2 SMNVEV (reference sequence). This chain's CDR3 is CASSLGPAHTGGFHNEQFF. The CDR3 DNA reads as TGTGCCAGCAGTTTGGGCCCCGCCCACACAGGGGGCTTCCACAATGAGCAGTTCTTC.

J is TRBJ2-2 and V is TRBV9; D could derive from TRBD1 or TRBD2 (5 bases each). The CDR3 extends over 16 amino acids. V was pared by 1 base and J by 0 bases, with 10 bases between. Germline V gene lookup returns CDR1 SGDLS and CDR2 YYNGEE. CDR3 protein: CASSVYGDANTGELFF. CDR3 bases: TGTGCCAGCAGCGTATACGGGGACGCGAACACCGGGGAGCTGTTTTTT.

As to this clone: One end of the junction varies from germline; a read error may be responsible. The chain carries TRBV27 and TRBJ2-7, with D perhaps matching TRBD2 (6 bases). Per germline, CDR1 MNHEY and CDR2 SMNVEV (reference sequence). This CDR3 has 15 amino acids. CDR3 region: CASSLAPGVSVSAHF. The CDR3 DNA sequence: TGTGCCAGCAGTTTAGCCCCGGGGGTTTCGGTCTCTGCGCACTTC.

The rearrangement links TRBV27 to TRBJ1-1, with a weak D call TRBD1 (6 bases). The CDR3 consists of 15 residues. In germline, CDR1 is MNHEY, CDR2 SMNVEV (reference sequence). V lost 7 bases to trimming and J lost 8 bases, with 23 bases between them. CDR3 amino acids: CASTAGAGASREAFF. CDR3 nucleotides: TGTGCCAGCACTGCGGGGGCGGGGGCCAGCAGGGAAGCTTTCTTT.

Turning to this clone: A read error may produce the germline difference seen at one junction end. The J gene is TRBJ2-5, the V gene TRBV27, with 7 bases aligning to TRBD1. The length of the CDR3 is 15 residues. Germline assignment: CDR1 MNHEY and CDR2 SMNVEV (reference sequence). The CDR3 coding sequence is TGTGCCAGCACCCCAAGGGGACAGAGCCAAGATACCCAGTACTTC. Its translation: CASTPRGQSQDTQYF.

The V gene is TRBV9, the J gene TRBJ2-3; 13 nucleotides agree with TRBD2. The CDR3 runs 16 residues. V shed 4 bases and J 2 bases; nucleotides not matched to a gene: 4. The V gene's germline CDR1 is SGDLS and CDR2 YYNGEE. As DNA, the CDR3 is TGTGCCAGCAGCCCCGGGACTAGCGGGATCACAGATACGCAGTATTTT. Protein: CASSPGTSGITDTQYF.

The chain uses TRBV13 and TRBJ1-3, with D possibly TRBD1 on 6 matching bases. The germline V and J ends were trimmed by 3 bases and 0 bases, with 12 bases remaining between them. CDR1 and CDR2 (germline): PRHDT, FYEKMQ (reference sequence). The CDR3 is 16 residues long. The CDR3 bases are TGTGCCAGCAGCTTGTGGGGGGCCCGCTCTGGAAACACCATATATTTT. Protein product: CASSLWGARSGNTIYF. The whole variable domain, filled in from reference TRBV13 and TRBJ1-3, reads AAGVIQSPRHLIKEKRETATLKCYPIPRHDTVYWYQQGPGQDPQFLISFYEKMQSDKGSIPDRFSAQQFSDYHSELNMSSLELGDSALYFCASSLWGARSGNTIYFGEGSWLTVV.